This entry features one T cell receptor beta chain sequence. What it recognizes is unknown. In the naive CD8 group, cells lacked CD45RO and were positively selected for CCR7, so terminally differentiated effector memory CD45RA+ cells were left out. The source of the sample is a study of shared clonotypes between healthy human individuals. Across the study: The cohort had two women and three men, ages 18 to 49.

Libraries were prepared by immunoSEQ multiplex PCR; TCRdb keeps only in-frame clonotypes and omits some of them. The sample holds some 2,100,000 clones, 85% to 95% seen once. CDR3 size: 14 residues. Trimming cost V 5 bases and J 4 bases; bases outside gene matches: 6. CDR1 and CDR2 from the germline V gene are MNHEY and SMNVEV (reference sequence). Study-wide findings and caveats: The genetic and exposure-history diversity represented was limited by few donors.

The material sequenced was naive CD8+ T cells from PBMCs. This TCR was sampled from a man in his late teens or twenties in good health. Some clones in this sample may be carry-over from other donors' samples. The V and J genes are TRBV27 and TRBJ2-3; 7 positions agree with TRBD2. The CDR3 region has the DNA TGTGCCAGCAGTAAGCGGGGAGGGGCAGATACGCAGTATTTT. Translating it yields CASSKRGGADTQYF.